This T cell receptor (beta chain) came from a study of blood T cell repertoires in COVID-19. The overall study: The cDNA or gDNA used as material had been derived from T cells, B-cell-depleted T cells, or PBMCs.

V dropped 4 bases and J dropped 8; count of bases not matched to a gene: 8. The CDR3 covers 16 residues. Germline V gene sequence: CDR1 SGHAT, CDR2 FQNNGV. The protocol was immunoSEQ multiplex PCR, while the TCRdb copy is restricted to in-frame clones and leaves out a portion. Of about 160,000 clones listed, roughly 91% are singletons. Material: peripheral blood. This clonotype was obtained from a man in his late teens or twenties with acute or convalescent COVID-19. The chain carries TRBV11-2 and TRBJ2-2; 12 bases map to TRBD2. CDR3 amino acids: CASSSPTSGRVGELFF. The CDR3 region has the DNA TGTGCCAGCAGCTCCCCGACTAGCGGGAGAGTAGGGGAGCTGTTTTTT.